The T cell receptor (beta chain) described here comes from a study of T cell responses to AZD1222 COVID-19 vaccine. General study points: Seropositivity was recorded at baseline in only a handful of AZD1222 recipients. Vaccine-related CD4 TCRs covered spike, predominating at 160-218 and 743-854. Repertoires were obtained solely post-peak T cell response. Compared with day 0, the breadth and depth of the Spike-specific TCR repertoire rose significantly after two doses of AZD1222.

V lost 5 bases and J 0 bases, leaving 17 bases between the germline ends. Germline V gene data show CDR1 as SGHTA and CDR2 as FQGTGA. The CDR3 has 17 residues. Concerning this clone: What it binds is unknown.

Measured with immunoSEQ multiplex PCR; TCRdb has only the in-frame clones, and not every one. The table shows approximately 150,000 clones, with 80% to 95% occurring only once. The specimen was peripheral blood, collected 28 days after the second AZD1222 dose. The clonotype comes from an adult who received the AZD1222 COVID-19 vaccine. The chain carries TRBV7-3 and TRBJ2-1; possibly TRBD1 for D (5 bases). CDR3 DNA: TGTGCCAGCAGCCTCAGGGTAGGTTCGAGCTCCTACAATGAGCAGTTCTTC. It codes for CASSLRVGSSSYNEQFF. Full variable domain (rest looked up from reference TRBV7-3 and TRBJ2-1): GAGVSQTPSNKVTEKGKYVELRCDPISGHTALYWYRQSLGQGPEFLIYFQGTGAADDSGLPNDRFFAVRPEGSVSTLKIQRTERGDSAVYLCASSLRVGSSSYNEQFFGPGTRLTVL.